One sample yielded the 4 T cell receptor beta chains listed below, sequenced in a study of blood T cell repertoires in COVID-19. Assay: immunoSEQ multiplex PCR; the TCRdb copy retains only in-frame clones and omits some. The table shows 130,000 to 150,000 clones, with approximately 80% occurring only once. Sequencing was carried out using peripheral blood. The receptors originated from a woman of 80 years or more in a cohort sampled during active or convalescent COVID-19.

J is TRBJ1-2 and V is TRBV6-6; no clear D gene. Germline V gene lookup returns CDR1 MNHNY and CDR2 SVGAGI (reference sequence). The CDR3 contains 15 residues. Trimming took off 0 bases at V and 4 bases at J, with 12 bases between the two ends. The DNA for the CDR3 is TGTGCCAGCAGTTACTCTGCAGGTACGATCTATGGCTACACCTTC. This encodes CASSYSAGTIYGYTF.

The J gene is TRBJ2-3, the V gene TRBV6-2 or TRBV6-3, with 15 bases lining up with TRBD2. The CDR3 covers 17 residues. Per the germline V gene, CDR1 is MNHEY and CDR2 is SVGEGT. Trimming removed 0 bases from V and 5 bases from J; junction bases left unmatched: 3. This CDR3 reads CASSYSAGLAGGDTQYF. CDR3 in DNA: TGTGCCAGCAGTTACTCCGCGGGACTAGCGGGGGGAGATACGCAGTATTTT.

The chain employs TRBV19 and TRBJ1-5; weak D call: TRBD1 (6 bases). V lost 2 bases to trimming and J lost 6 bases, with 17 bases between them. Germline loops: CDR1 LNHDA, CDR2 SQIVND (reference sequence). CDR3 size: 16 residues. In DNA form, the CDR3 reads TGTGCCAGTAGTATAATGTGGGGGGGCTCGGGTCAGCCCCAGCATTTT. It is translated as CASSIMWGGSGQPQHF.

V gene TRBV6-2 or TRBV6-3 combines with J gene TRBJ2-4, with D possibly being TRBD2 (5 bases). The CDR3 has 13 residues. V was trimmed by 3 bases and J by 7 bases, leaving 10 bases between them. CDR1 is MNHEY, CDR2 SVGEGT, per germline. This CDR3 is CASSYSGNNIQYF. CDR3 bases: TGTGCCAGCAGTTATTCGGGGAACAACATTCAGTACTTC.